This TCR beta chain comes out of a study of response to subunit inactivated influenza vaccine. Points from the study as a whole: The authors suggested that every seasonal influenza vaccination recruits few new T cells.

Using its own MiXCR run on the RT-PCR reads, TCRdb lists one record per CDR3 protein. The sample contains 540,000 or so distinct CDR3 sequences, 10% to 15% of which appear only once. This clonotype occurred a few times. Its antigen is unidentified. The CDR3 spans 13 residues. V was pared by 8 bases and J by 3 bases, with 14 bases between. Germline V CDR1 and CDR2: MNHNS, SASEGT. Material: PBMCs from blood, obtained roughly 6 weeks after vaccination. The V gene is TRBV6-1, the J gene TRBJ2-7; maybe TRBD2 (5 bases). This TCR derives from a man in his fifties who received an inactivated influenza vaccine. The CDR3 DNA follows: TGTGCCAGCGCCAGGAGGCAGTACTACGAGCAGTACTTC. This sequence encodes CASARRQYYEQYF.